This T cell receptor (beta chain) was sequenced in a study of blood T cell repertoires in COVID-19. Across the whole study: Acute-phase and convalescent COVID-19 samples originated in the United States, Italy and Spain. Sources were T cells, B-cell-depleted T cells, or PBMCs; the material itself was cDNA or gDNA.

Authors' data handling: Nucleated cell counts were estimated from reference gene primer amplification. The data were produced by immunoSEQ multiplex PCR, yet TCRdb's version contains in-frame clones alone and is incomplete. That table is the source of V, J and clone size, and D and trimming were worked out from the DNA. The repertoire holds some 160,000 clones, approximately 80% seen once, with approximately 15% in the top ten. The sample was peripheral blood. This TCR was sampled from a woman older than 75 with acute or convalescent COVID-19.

CDR3: CASSVGRVGGEQFF. In DNA, the CDR3 is TGTGCCAGCAGCGTAGGAAGAGTCGGGGGTGAGCAGTTCTTC. The V call is TRBV9, the J call TRBJ2-1, with a tentative D call TRBD2 (6 bases). The CDR3 has 14 residues. Per the germline V gene, CDR1 is SGDLS and CDR2 is YYNGEE. V was pared by 0 bases and J by 9 bases, with 13 bases between. Filled out from reference TRBV9 and TRBJ2-1, the complete variable domain reads DSGVTQTPKHLITATGQRVTLRCSPRSGDLSVYWYQQSLDQGLQFLIQYYNGEERAKGNILERFSAQQFPDLHSELNLSSLELGDSALYFCASSVGRVGGEQFFGPGTRLTVL.